The clone carrying this T cell receptor (beta chain) was observed once. Its antigen is not identified. This sample stems from a study of shared clonotypes between healthy human individuals. Both subsets, CD45RA+ naive and CD45RA-negative memory, were split from the CD4+ cells. Study-wide results and caveats: The study drew on few donors, limiting represented genetic and exposure-history diversity.

The protocol was immunoSEQ multiplex PCR, while the TCRdb copy is restricted to in-frame clones and leaves out a portion. The repertoire holds around 510,000 clones, with about 96% as singletons. V dropped 3 bases and J dropped 4 bases, with 16 bases sitting between them. The CDR3 loop spans 15 amino acids. From germline, CDR1 is SGHRS and CDR2 YFSETQ. Sequences were obtained from naive CD4+ T cells sorted from blood. The subset was: CD45RA+ positively selected. The sequence was obtained from a woman aged 25 to 39 in good health. This chain connects TRBV5-1 to TRBJ1-2, with D perhaps matching TRBD1 (5 bases). CDR3 sequence reads: CASSSRQGGAYGYTF. The DNA for the CDR3 is TGCGCCAGCAGCTCCAGGCAGGGTGGGGCCTATGGCTACACCTTC.